The 14 T cell receptor beta chains below were found in one sample sequenced in a study of cytomegalovirus exposure and HLA in healthy donors. The study ran its PCR with 60 Vbeta and 13 Jbeta primers. Produced via immunoSEQ multiplex PCR; TCRdb's table is partial and in-frame only. Its table lists about 160,000 clones. Input material: PBMCs. These receptors originate from an older woman in good health and CMV-seronegative.

The V call is TRBV7-2, the J call TRBJ2-5; 8 bases map to TRBD2. Germline V lookup: CDR1 SGHTA, CDR2 FQGNSA. The CDR3 has 13 residues. V dropped 5 bases and J dropped 5; count of bases not matched to a gene: 4. In DNA, the CDR3 is TGTGCCAGCAGCCGGGGACTAGAGGAGACCCAGTACTTC. The encoded protein is CASSRGLEETQYF.

The chain has TRBV2 and TRBJ1-6; D remains ambiguous. With 7 bases removed from V and 7 bases from J, the gap between germline ends came to 11 bases. The CDR3 consists of 13 residues. The V gene's germline CDR1 is SNHLY and CDR2 FYNNEI. The CDR3 loop reads CASKRLRNSPLHF. The CDR3 DNA reads as TGTGCCAGCAAGAGGCTGAGAAATTCACCCCTCCACTTT.

The chain combines TRBV19 with TRBJ1-1; maybe TRBD1 (5 bases). CDR3 length: 18 amino acids. Germline V gene data show CDR1 as LNHDA and CDR2 as SQIVND (reference sequence). V lost 0 bases and J 1 base, leaving 18 bases between the germline ends. The CDR3: CASSIDRGVPLPNTEAFF. CDR3 nucleotides: TGTGCCAGTAGTATAGATCGGGGGGTCCCTCTTCCGAACACTGAAGCTTTCTTT.

The V call is TRBV19, the J call TRBJ1-4, with D possibly being TRBD1 (5 bases). Trimming shortened V by 2 bases and J by 5 bases, and 12 bases separated the two germline ends. This CDR3 region has 15 residues. Germline loops: CDR1 LNHDA, CDR2 SQIVND (reference sequence). CDR3 nucleotide sequence: TGTGCCAGTAGTATAAATGGAGGGGCGAATGAAAAACTGTTTTTT. Protein: CASSINGGANEKLFF.

The chain is built from TRBV7-3 and TRBJ2-7, with TRBD2 matching 11 bases. The germline CDR1 and CDR2 sequences are SGHTA and FQGTGA. The CDR3 length is 15 residues. Trimming removed 0 bases from V and 6 bases from J; junction bases left unmatched: 4. The chain's CDR3 is CASSLTSGGATEQYF. The CDR3 nucleotides are TGTGCCAGCAGCTTAACTAGCGGGGGGGCGACCGAGCAGTACTTC.

The rearrangement links TRBV5-3 to TRBJ2-3; TRBD2 aligns across 9 bases. TRBV5-3 is an open reading frame, and its role is uncertain. V lost 4 bases and J lost 1; bases outside the gene matches: 4. The CDR3 is 15 residues long. The CDR3 reads CARSAGGRGTDTQYF. The CDR3 nucleotides read TGTGCCAGAAGCGCGGGAGGGCGGGGCACAGATACGCAGTATTTT.

The rearrangement uses TRBV7-3 and TRBJ1-1; 8 bases align to TRBD1. The germline V gene has CDR1 SGHTA and CDR2 FQGTGA. The CDR3 runs to 15 residues. J gave up 9 bases and V 5 bases, and 14 bases lay outside the gene matches. This CDR3 reads CASSPGPGTGGKAFF. The CDR3 DNA follows: TGTGCCAGCAGCCCCGGACCCGGGACAGGAGGGAAAGCTTTCTTT.

CDR3 region: CSVVKVGTGGLYEQYF. CDR3 nucleotide sequence: TGCAGCGTTGTCAAGGTCGGGACAGGGGGACTTTACGAGCAGTACTTC. V usage is TRBV29-1 and J usage is TRBJ2-7; 11 bases are a match to TRBD1. Germline values: CDR1 SQVTM, CDR2 ANQGSEA. This CDR3 contains 16 residues. V shed 4 bases and J 4 bases; nucleotides not matched to a gene: 12.

The V gene is TRBV4-2, the J gene TRBJ1-4, with D tentatively TRBD1 (6 bases). Germline CDR1 reads LGHNA; CDR2 reads YNFKEQ. The CDR3 length is 14 residues. The germline V and J ends were trimmed by 3 bases and 5 bases, with 10 bases remaining between them. CDR3 nucleotides: TGTGCCAGCAGCCACGGACAGTCCAATGAAAAACTGTTTTTT. Encoded protein: CASSHGQSNEKLFF.

The chain recombines TRBV27 with TRBJ2-2, with 8 nucleotides matching TRBD2. Germline V gene lookup returns CDR1 MNHEY and CDR2 SMNVEV (reference sequence). V dropped 8 bases and J dropped 5; count of bases not matched to a gene: 16. The CDR3 contains 17 residues. The CDR3 bases are TGTGCCAGCTCTATTACAGCGGGAGCGTCGGTGACCGGGGAGCTGTTTTTT. Translation: CASSITAGASVTGELFF.

About this clone: One end of the junction fails to match germline, which may point to a read error. This chain joins TRBV5-1 and TRBJ1-1, with D perhaps matching TRBD1 (5 bases). Looked up from germline, CDR1 is SGHRS and CDR2 is YFSETQ. The CDR3 is 15 amino acids. CDR3 amino acids: CASGLAQGAGTEAFF. CDR3 bases: TGCGCCAGCGGCTTGGCCCAAGGGGCTGGCACTGAAGCTTTCTTT.

This chain uses TRBV18 with TRBJ1-5; TRBD1 aligns across 7 bases. The V gene's germline CDR1 is KGHSH and CDR2 LQKENI. The CDR3 totals 14 residues. J lost 4 bases, V lost 2 bases, and 2 bases had no gene match. The CDR3 nucleotides are TGTGCCAGCTCACCAGGGACAGTTAATCAGCCCCAGCATTTT. It is translated as CASSPGTVNQPQHF.

The chain has TRBV11-3 and TRBJ2-7; 7 nucleotides align to TRBD2. The CDR3 loop spans 13 amino acids. The V and J ends lost 5 bases and 0 bases, in that order; junction bases with no gene match: 1. Germline V gene data show CDR1 as SGHNT and CDR2 as YENEEA. CDR3 residues: CASSRTSSYEQYF. The CDR3 DNA follows: TGTGCCAGCAGCCGGACTAGCTCCTACGAGCAGTACTTC.

In nucleotides, the CDR3 is TGTGCCAGTGTAGCGGGAGGGCCGGGGTACGAGCAGTACTTC. Its translation: CASVAGGPGYEQYF. The chain combines TRBV19 with TRBJ2-7, with TRBD2 matching over 11 bases. The germline CDR1 and CDR2 sequences are LNHDA and SQIVND (reference sequence). V lost 8 bases to trimming and J lost 4 bases; unmatched junction nucleotides: 7. The CDR3 contains 14 residues.